These 2 T cell receptor beta chains came from one sample sequenced in a study of T-cell reconstitution after alpha-beta-depleted transplantation in children. The TCRbeta library incorporated unique molecular identifiers. Each CDR3 protein gets one entry after TCRdb re-called the PCR reads with MiXCR. Of around 500,000 distinct CDR3 sequences listed, around 23% are singletons. Here the sequenced sample was PBMCs, mostly from graft donor cells, taken 360 days after TCRalphabeta/CD19-depleted stem cell transplant. The receptors here all came from a boy in the first two years of life who had a stem cell transplant for acute myeloid leukemia, so the T cells may come from the graft donor.

The chain couples TRBV28 to TRBJ2-7; D possibly corresponds to TRBD1 (6 bases). Germline assignment: CDR1 MDHEN and CDR2 SYDVKM. The CDR3 is 12 amino acids. The V and J ends lost 5 bases and 9 bases respectively, with 14 bases between them. Here the CDR3 reads CASSTGSGGQYV. CDR3 in DNA: TGTGCCAGCAGTACAGGGAGTGGAGGGCAGTACGTC.

This clonotype was seen many times. The chain is built from TRBV6-1 and TRBJ1-5; a possible D gene is TRBD1 (6 bases). Trimming took off 4 bases at V and 5 bases at J, with 12 bases between the two ends. CDR3 length: 14 amino acids. From germline, CDR1 is MNHNS and CDR2 SASEGT. CDR3 nucleotides: TGTGCCAGCAGTGCGATACAGGGCGATCAGCCCCAGCATTTT. Translation: CASSAIQGDQPQHF.